Each of the 25 T cell receptor beta chains below was sequenced from the same sample in a study of shared clonotypes between healthy human individuals. The table came from immunoSEQ multiplex PCR; TCRdb's copy has only in-frame clones and leaves some out. The sample gives 300,000 to 400,000 clones, around 87% of which show up once; around 16% is in the top ten. The sample taken for sequencing was memory CD8+ T cells sorted from blood. Indicated subset: CD45RO+ cells pooled with CCR7-negative TemRA cells. The receptors derive from a young man in good health.

As regards this clone: Since a far larger clone is one base different, this is likely a read error. The chain uses TRBV9 and TRBJ1-6; D is undetermined. There are 16 residues in the CDR3. Germline values: CDR1 SGDLS, CDR2 YYNGEE. The DNA of the CDR3 is TGTGCCAGCGGCGTAGGCCGCGGTGTGTCTTATTCACCCCTCCACTTT. Translation: CASGVGRGVSYSPLHF.

The genes are TRBV6-1 and TRBJ1-3; D is undetermined. Germline assignment: CDR1 MNHNS and CDR2 SASEGT. V was pared by 5 bases and J by 0 bases, with 8 bases between. The CDR3 is 14 residues long. CDR3 bases: TGTGCCAGCAGTTCGTTGTTCTCTGGAAACACCATATATTTT. This gives the protein CASSSLFSGNTIYF.

The chain combines TRBV7-9 with TRBJ1-2; possibly TRBD1 for D (6 bases). In germline, CDR1 is SEHNR, CDR2 FQNEAQ (reference sequence). Trimming cost V 4 bases and J 8 bases, with 26 bases left between them. CDR3 length: 17 residues. CDR3: CASSSVGAGAAPRGYTF. In DNA form, the CDR3 reads TGTGCCAGCAGCTCAGTCGGAGCAGGGGCCGCCCCGCGGGGCTACACCTTC. Variable domain in full (rest from reference TRBV7-9 and TRBJ1-2): DTGVSQNPRHKITKRGQNVTFRCDPISEHNRLYWYRQTLGQGPEFLTYFQNEAQLEKSRLLSDRFSAERPKGSFSTLEIQRTEQGDSAMYLCASSSVGAGAAPRGYTFGSGTRLTVV.

The V and J genes are TRBV10-3 and TRBJ2-3, with 9 bases that match TRBD2. V was pared by 0 bases and J by 6 bases, with 4 bases of the junction left unmatched. Germline values: CDR1 ENHRY, CDR2 SYGVKD. The CDR3 runs 15 residues. For the CDR3, the DNA is TGTGCCATCAGTGAGTCTGAGCGGGAGGTCGATACGCAGTATTTT. Protein product: CAISESEREVDTQYF.

This clone was recorded only once. This rearrangement joins TRBV27 to TRBJ1-3, with TRBD1 matching over 7 bases. There are 16 residues in the CDR3. V lost 6 bases to trimming and J lost 3 bases; unmatched junction nucleotides: 11. Germline CDR1 is MNHEY and CDR2 is SMNVEV (reference sequence). This CDR3 reads CASSHNRGEVGNTIYF. In DNA form, the CDR3 reads TGTGCCAGCAGCCATAACAGGGGTGAGGTTGGAAACACCATATATTTT.

The V gene is TRBV15, the J gene TRBJ2-7; 10 positions match TRBD2. Losses at the gene ends were 5 bases for V and 2 bases for J; bases not matched to a gene: 9. The CDR3 runs to 16 residues. Germline loops: CDR1 LNHNV, CDR2 YYDKDF (reference sequence). The DNA of the CDR3 is TGTGCCACCAGCTTCTCATGGACTAGCGGTCCCTACGAGCAGTACTTC. It translates to CATSFSWTSGPYEQYF.

The chain couples TRBV7-9 to TRBJ1-1; D is unresolved. The germline V and J ends were trimmed by 5 bases and 4 bases, with 20 bases remaining between them. Germline V gives CDR1 SEHNR, CDR2 FQNEAQ (reference sequence). The CDR3 spans 16 residues. The CDR3 DNA follows: TGTGCCAGCAGCGGATGGGGAGGAGAGAGGGTCACTGAAGCTTTCTTT. As protein: CASSGWGGERVTEAFF.

The chain links TRBV27 to TRBJ2-3; 8 nucleotides match TRBD2. Germline V gene lookup returns CDR1 MNHEY and CDR2 SMNVEV (reference sequence). The CDR3 covers 16 residues. J gave up 2 bases and V 5 bases, and 9 bases lay outside the gene matches. CDR3 bases: TGTGCCAGCAGTATCAAAAGCGGGGGCTACACAGATACGCAGTATTTT. Encoded protein: CASSIKSGGYTDTQYF.

This clone has only a few counts. V and J are TRBV28 and TRBJ1-6; TRBD1 agrees at 8 bases. The CDR3 covers 12 residues. The junction had 5 bases not matched to a gene; V was cut back by 3 bases and J by 16 bases. Per the germline V gene, CDR1 is MDHEN and CDR2 is SYDVKM. The CDR3 reads CASSFTGGRLHF. In nucleotides, the CDR3 is TGTGCCAGCAGTTTTACAGGGGGACGGCTCCACTTT.

The chain combines TRBV14 with TRBJ1-6; D gene uncertain. The V gene's germline CDR1 is SGHDN and CDR2 FVKESK. V lost 0 bases and J 9 bases, leaving 12 bases between the germline ends. The CDR3 runs 15 residues. CDR3 protein: CASSQDRMAASPLHF. In DNA, the CDR3 is TGTGCCAGCAGCCAAGATCGAATGGCAGCTTCACCCCTCCACTTT. The full variable domain, in which reference TRBV14 and TRBJ1-6 provide the parts outside the CDR3, is EAGVTQFPSHSVIEKGQTVTLRCDPISGHDNLYWYRRVMGKEIKFLLHFVKESKQDESGMPNNRFLAERTGGTYSTLKVQPAELEDSGVYFCASSQDRMAASPLHFGNGTRLTVT.

This clone has only one observation. The CDR3 DNA is TGTGCCAGCAGCTTAGCCCCCGGGAGGGCCAGCTCCTACGAGCAGTACTTC. Its translation: CASSLAPGRASSYEQYF. The chain couples TRBV11-2 to TRBJ2-7, with 8 bases lining up with TRBD2. This CDR3 contains 17 residues. CDR1 is SGHAT and CDR2 is FQNNGV in the germline V gene. V trimming: 1 base; J trimming: 0 bases; junction bases outside the gene matches: 8.

V usage is TRBV6-6 and J usage is TRBJ1-2; D may be TRBD1 (5 bases). Deletions cut 2 bases from V and 2 bases from J, with 12 bases between. This CDR3 comprises 15 residues. Germline loops: CDR1 MNHNY, CDR2 SVGAGI (reference sequence). The CDR3 sequence is CASSYGSGDNYGYTF. The CDR3 DNA follows: TGTGCCAGCAGTTACGGCTCCGGGGACAACTATGGCTACACCTTC.

The genes are TRBV12-5 and TRBJ2-3; 8 bases agree with TRBD2. The CDR3 sequence is 16 residues long. Germline V CDR1 and CDR2: LGHNT, FRNRAP. The V and J ends lost 6 bases and 2 bases, in that order; junction bases with no gene match: 10. Written as DNA, the CDR3 is TGTGCTAGTGGACCTTTAGCGGGACCTTACACAGATACGCAGTATTTT. This codes for CASGPLAGPYTDTQYF.

This chain connects TRBV4-1 to TRBJ1-5, with D hard to call. Germline-derived CDR1 and CDR2 are MGHRA and YSYEKL. CDR3 size: 14 residues. V was cut by 3 bases and J by 8 bases, with 14 bases left in between. The CDR3 is CASSHLFRSEPQHF. As DNA, the CDR3 is TGCGCCAGCAGCCACCTATTTCGATCGGAGCCCCAGCATTTT.

This chain joins TRBV28 and TRBJ1-5; D not resolved. This CDR3 comprises 16 residues. V lost 2 bases, J lost 0 bases, and 11 bases lay in between. Germline V gene lookup returns CDR1 MDHEN and CDR2 SYDVKM. Here the CDR3 reads CASSLTRWYSNQPQHF. CDR3 nucleotide sequence: TGTGCCAGCAGTTTAACCCGATGGTATAGCAATCAGCCCCAGCATTTT.

This clone was detected ten times or more. The V call is TRBV5-4, the J call TRBJ1-6; maybe TRBD1 (6 bases). Between the trimmed V and J ends, which lost 4 bases and 13 bases, there was a span of 15 bases. The CDR3 totals 13 residues. Per germline, CDR1 SGHNT and CDR2 YYREEE (reference sequence). For the CDR3, the DNA is TGTGCCAGCAGCACTACACAGGGCGAGCCCCTCCACTTT. It encodes CASSTTQGEPLHF.

In its sample, this clone was seen once. The chain joins TRBV19 to TRBJ2-2, with 7 positions matching TRBD1. J lost 6 bases, V lost 5 bases, and 3 bases had no gene match. The CDR3 contains 13 residues. Germline V gives CDR1 LNHDA, CDR2 SQIVND (reference sequence). The CDR3, as DNA: TGTGCCAGTAGTGCCCAGGGGGCCGGGGAGCTGTTTTTT. Residues: CASSAQGAGELFF.

The gene calls are TRBV5-6 and TRBJ2-3; D possibly corresponds to TRBD1 (5 bases). From germline, CDR1 is SGHDT and CDR2 YYEEEE. V was shortened by 0 bases and J by 2 bases, with 13 bases between the two germline ends. The CDR3 extends over 16 amino acids. The CDR3 DNA reads as TGTGCCAGCAGCTTGGAATGGCAGGGCCTCACAGATACGCAGTATTTT. It translates to CASSLEWQGLTDTQYF.

V gene TRBV15 combines with J gene TRBJ2-1, with no clear D. CDR1 and CDR2 (germline): LNHNV, YYDKDF (reference sequence). This CDR3 is built from 12 residues. The CDR3 nucleotides read TGTGCTTCCTCGCAGGCCTACAATGAGCAGTTCTTC. This translates into CASSQAYNEQFF.

The genes are TRBV7-9 and TRBJ1-2; D gene ambiguous. The ends were cut back, 8 bases at V and 4 bases at J, with 17 bases in the middle. The CDR3 consists of 14 residues. Germline V CDR1 and CDR2: SEHNR, FQNEAQ (reference sequence). The DNA for the CDR3 is TGTGCCAGCGGGTGGAGTGAGGGAACCTATGGCTACACCTTC. Translated: CASGWSEGTYGYTF.

The J gene is TRBJ2-7, the V gene TRBV11-3; TRBD1 agrees at 8 bases. With V trimmed by 3 bases and J by 3 bases, 4 bases remained unmatched. This CDR3 has 14 residues. Germline-derived CDR1 and CDR2 are SGHNT and YENEEA. The CDR3, as DNA: TGTGCCAGCAGCTTCCCAGGGGGCATCTACGAGCAGTACTTC. Its protein product is CASSFPGGIYEQYF. Full variable domain (rest looked up from reference TRBV11-3 and TRBJ2-7): EAGVVQSPRYKIIEKKQPVAFWCNPISGHNTLYWYLQNLGQGPELLIRYENEEAVDDSQLPKDRFSAERLKGVDSTLKIQPAELGDSAVYLCASSFPGGIYEQYFGPGTRLTVT.

The chain couples TRBV13 to TRBJ2-5; possibly TRBD2 for D (6 bases). CDR1 PRHDT and CDR2 FYEKMQ come from the germline V gene (reference sequence). The CDR3 is 14 amino acids. Trimming stripped 5 bases from V and 2 bases from J, with 12 bases between. This CDR3 reads CASSHSSAQETQYF. The CDR3 DNA is TGTGCCAGCAGCCATTCTAGCGCTCAAGAGACCCAGTACTTC.

J is TRBJ2-7 and V is TRBV10-3; D may correspond to TRBD1 or TRBD2 (7 bases each). V lost 7 bases and J lost 3, with 16 bases in between. Germline loops: CDR1 ENHRY, CDR2 SYGVKD. This CDR3 comprises 14 residues. The CDR3 loop reads CAITPGGEIYEQYF. In nucleotides, the CDR3 is TGTGCCATCACCCCAGGGGGGGAGATCTACGAGCAGTACTTC.

This chain links TRBV4-1 with TRBJ1-5; D possibly corresponds to TRBD1 (6 bases). This CDR3 is 15 amino acids long. Germline CDR1 and CDR2: MGHRA and YSYEKL. Between the trimmed V and J ends, which lost 3 bases and 6 bases, there was a span of 15 bases. CDR3 protein: CASSHPGQGIQPQHF. In DNA form, the CDR3 reads TGCGCCAGCAGCCACCCGGGACAAGGTATTCAGCCCCAGCATTTT.

The chain joins TRBV5-6 to TRBJ2-7, with 12 bases fitting TRBD2. V lost 4 bases to trimming and J lost 2 bases; unmatched junction nucleotides: 4. This CDR3 is 15 amino acids long. Germline lookup yields CDR1 SGHDT and CDR2 YYEEEE. CDR3 bases: TGTGCCAGCAGCGGACTAGCGGGACGACCCTACGAGCAGTACTTC. Encoded protein: CASSGLAGRPYEQYF.